The present TCR beta chain was sequenced within a study of T-cell memory formation after mild COVID-19. Study summary: Clusters of TCRs were largely donor specific.

Worth noting for this clonotype: What it recognizes is unknown.

From germline, CDR1 is MNHNS and CDR2 SASEGT. V shed 7 bases and J 0 bases; nucleotides not matched to a gene: 10. This CDR3 region has 16 residues. TCRdb redid the calling of the 5' RACE reads with MiXCR, one entry per CDR3 protein. The sample lists 500,000 to 550,000 distinct CDR3 sequences, over 20% seen once, with under 15% in the top ten. Study-wide results and limits: Among CD4+ contracting clones, most were CM and EM, and CD8+ ones EMRA. Cross-reactive memory seemingly joined, as some responding clones were found in pre-infection memory.

The receptor was isolated from an adult woman who had mild COVID-19 (a few samples of this study predate the infection). Cell type and time point are not known. The rearrangement joins TRBV6-1 to TRBJ2-3; TRBD1 agrees at 7 bases. The sequenced sample consisted of PBMCs or a T cell subset sorted from them (not recorded which). The CDR3: CASTKRGQSSTDTQYF. The CDR3, as DNA: TGTGCCAGCACCAAAAGGGGACAGAGTAGCACAGATACGCAGTATTTT.